This TCR beta chain was documented in a study of T-cell reconstitution after alpha-beta-depleted transplantation in children. Findings of the study overall: Several hundred rapidly expanded clones from non-depleted graft cells reportedly supplied alpha-beta T cells about two months post-transplant. From newly produced T cells came most of the T-cell counts and diversity one year after transplant.

V was pared by 3 bases and J by 5 bases, with 3 bases of the junction left unmatched. From germline, CDR1 is SGHTA and CDR2 FQGNSA. This CDR3 contains 14 residues. This clonotype was counted many times. Antigen: not known. The TCRbeta library incorporated unique molecular identifiers. One entry per CDR3 protein results from TCRdb running MiXCR on the PCR reads. In the table there are about 100,000 distinct CDR3 sequences, 5% to 6% of which are singletons. The clonotype originates from a female patient between 2 and 15 years old who had a stem cell transplant for Fanconi anemia, so the T cells may come from the graft donor. This material consisted of PBMCs, mostly from graft donor cells, taken 60 days after TCRalphabeta/CD19-depleted stem cell transplant. The chain has TRBV7-2 and TRBJ2-7; 11 nucleotides line up with TRBD2. CDR3 in amino acids: CASSFDSGRDEQYF. The DNA of the CDR3 is TGTGCCAGCAGCTTCGATAGCGGGAGGGACGAGCAGTACTTC.